This T cell receptor (beta chain) came from a study of beta chain features in type 1 diabetes. Study context: On cell yields, gender and age, patients and healthy donors were similar.

A single heparinised draw of approximately 110 mL on average was taken per donor. The CDR3 is 12 amino acids. The germline gives CDR1 SGHTA, CDR2 FQGNSA. Every isolated RNA sample was fully reverse transcribed, so sequencing captured expressed TCRB transcripts. Assay: immunoSEQ multiplex PCR; the TCRdb copy retains only in-frame clones and omits some. The repertoire holds under 400,000 clones, with approximately 12% as singletons. This clone showed up just a few times. Germline and junction disagree at one end, which may indicate a read error. The sample contains more than one DNA sequence encoding this CDR3.

The chain carries TRBV7-2 and TRBJ2-2; maybe TRBD1 (6 bases). The sequenced sample consisted of naive CD4+ T cells from blood. The TCR sequence derives from a man aged 18-30 years in good health. Written as DNA, the CDR3 is TGCGCCAGCAGCTTATACAGGGCGAAGCTGTTTTTT. Translating it yields CASSLYRAKLFF.